A selection of T cell receptor beta chains follows, all from one sample in a study of Graves' ophthalmopathy and Graves' hyperthyroidism. TCRdb called the multiplex PCR reads again in MiXCR, with one record for every CDR3 protein. Of roughly 480,000 distinct CDR3 sequences listed, around an eighth were seen once; the top ten hold 8% to 10%. The sequenced material came from blood. The receptors originated from a woman in her twenties or thirties with Graves' ophthalmopathy. The CDR3 runs from the conserved cysteine through the conserved F or W. D genes are given only for firm matches. Clone size is stated in some rows and not others, as once, few, many or a class when expanded.

cdr3_nt: TGCGCCAGCAGGGGATACTCGGCCAATGGCTACACCTTC
cdr3_aa: CASRGYSANGYTF
cdr3_length: 13
clone_size: many
d_call: -
j_call: TRBJ1-2
v_call: TRBV5-1

cdr3_nt: TGTGCCAGCAGCCCATTAGGACTAGCGGGAGGCGAGCAGTACTTC
cdr3_aa: CASSPLGLAGGEQYF
cdr3_length: 15
clone_size: -
d_call: TRBD2
j_call: TRBJ2-7
v_call: TRBV14

cdr3_nt: TGTGCCAGCAGTCAAGACTACCTCACAGATACGCAGTATTGG
cdr3_aa: CASSQDYLTDTQYW
cdr3_length: 14
clone_size: -
d_call: -
j_call: TRBJ2-3
v_call: TRBV11-1

cdr3_nt: TGTGCCAGCCAAAATTCTATAAGCGGGGGCTACACCTTC
cdr3_aa: CASQNSISGGYTF
cdr3_length: 13
clone_size: many
d_call: -
j_call: TRBJ1-2
v_call: TRBV28

cdr3_nt: TGTGCCTGGAGTGTACGACAGCAAGAGACCCAGTACTTC
cdr3_aa: CAWSVRQQETQYF
cdr3_length: 13
clone_size: many
d_call: -
j_call: TRBJ2-5
v_call: TRBV30

cdr3_nt: TGTGCCAGCAGCTTAGTTTCTAACCTAGTTGCCGGGGAGCTGTTTTTT
cdr3_aa: CASSLVSNLVAGELFF
cdr3_length: 16
clone_size: -
d_call: -
j_call: TRBJ2-2
v_call: TRBV7-8

cdr3_nt: TGTGCCAGCAGCTTAGGGGTAAAGGGCGAGACCCAGTACTTC
cdr3_aa: CASSLGVKGETQYF
cdr3_length: 14
clone_size: many
d_call: -
j_call: TRBJ2-5
v_call: TRBV7-6

cdr3_nt: TGTGCCAGCAGCTTAGTTAGCGATTTTTGGGAGACCCAGTACTTC
cdr3_aa: CASSLVSDFWETQYF
cdr3_length: 15
clone_size: -
d_call: -
j_call: TRBJ2-5
v_call: TRBV11-2

cdr3_nt: TGTGCCAGCCCAGGGCTTGAAGCTTTCTTT
cdr3_aa: CASPGLEAFF
cdr3_length: 10
clone_size: many
d_call: -
j_call: TRBJ1-1
v_call: TRBV2

cdr3_nt: TGTGCCAGCAGTTTAAGGTGGGGGAATCAGCCCCAGCATTTT
cdr3_aa: CASSLRWGNQPQHF
cdr3_length: 14
clone_size: many
d_call: -
j_call: TRBJ1-5
v_call: TRBV28